These 21 T cell receptor beta chains came from one sample sequenced in a study of blood T cell repertoires in COVID-19. The data were produced by immunoSEQ multiplex PCR, yet TCRdb's version contains in-frame clones alone and is incomplete. The table lists roughly 140,000 clones, about 80% of them singletons. The sample comprised peripheral blood. The receptors here all came from a human donor in a cohort sampled during active COVID-19.

The chain combines TRBV7-9 with TRBJ1-2, with TRBD1 matching 8 bases. The CDR3 is 16 residues long. CDR1 and CDR2 (germline): SEHNR, FQNEAQ (reference sequence). Trimming removed 7 bases from V and 4 bases from J; junction bases left unmatched: 14. The DNA of the CDR3 is TGTGCCAGCACCCTAGGTGACAGGGGAGTTGTCTATGGCTACACCTTC. It encodes CASTLGDRGVVYGYTF.

In this sample, this clone turned up many times. The chain has TRBV12-5 and TRBJ2-7; tentative D call: TRBD2 (6 bases). Deletions cut 6 bases from V and 2 bases from J, with 11 bases between. The germline CDR1 and CDR2 sequences are LGHNT and FRNRAP. The CDR3 contains 13 residues. In DNA, the CDR3 is TGTGCTAGTGGACACCGGGGGACCTACGAGCAGTACTTC. This encodes CASGHRGTYEQYF.

J is TRBJ1-2 and V is TRBV5-1; possibly TRBD1 for D (5 bases). V lost 0 bases and J 8 bases, leaving 20 bases between the germline ends. This CDR3 contains 16 residues. Germline CDR1 reads SGHRS; CDR2 reads YFSETQ. Here the CDR3 reads CASSLDGVGARGGYTF. The CDR3 coding sequence is TGCGCCAGCAGCTTGGATGGGGTCGGGGCGCGGGGAGGCTACACCTTC. The full variable domain, with the rest looked up from reference TRBV5-1 and TRBJ1-2, is KAGVTQTPRYLIKTRGQQVTLSCSPISGHRSVSWYQQTPGQGLQFLFEYFSETQRNKGNFPGRFSGRQFSNSRSEMNVSTLELGDSALYLCASSLDGVGARGGYTFGSGTRLTVV.

The gene calls are TRBV3-1 (or the pseudogene TRBV3-2) and TRBJ1-6, with D possibly TRBD1 on 6 matching bases. Germline CDR1 is LGHDT and CDR2 is YNNKEL (reference sequence). The CDR3 consists of 14 residues. The ends were cut back, 4 bases at V and 5 bases at J, with 9 bases in the middle. In nucleotides, the CDR3 is TGTGCCAGCAGCCCAGGACAGAATAATTCACCCCTCCACTTT. This sequence encodes CASSPGQNNSPLHF.

This chain links TRBV5-1 with TRBJ1-6; the match to TRBD1 covers 7 bases. CDR1 is SGHRS, CDR2 YFSETQ, per germline. Losses at the gene ends were 4 bases for V and 12 bases for J; bases not matched to a gene: 7. The CDR3 has 13 amino acids. CDR3 sequence reads: CASSGTDGGPLHF. The CDR3 region has the DNA TGCGCCAGCAGCGGGACAGACGGGGGACCCCTCCACTTT.

This chain joins TRBV5-8 and TRBJ2-7; D possibly corresponds to TRBD1 (6 bases). There are 14 residues in the CDR3. Germline V gene sequence: CDR1 SGHTS, CDR2 YDEGEE. V lost 5 bases and J lost 5, with 17 bases in between. CDR3 region: CASRNRVRVHEQYF. CDR3 in DNA: TGTGCCAGCAGGAACAGGGTAAGGGTCCACGAGCAGTACTTC.

J is TRBJ2-3 and V is TRBV4-1; 9 bases line up with TRBD2. The CDR3 is 17 amino acids. The germline gives CDR1 MGHRA, CDR2 YSYEKL. J gave up 4 bases and V 0 bases, and 8 bases lay outside the gene matches. CDR3 residues: CASSQEMGSGGADTQYF. The CDR3 coding sequence is TGCGCCAGCAGCCAAGAGATGGGTAGCGGGGGCGCAGATACGCAGTATTTT.

This rearrangement joins TRBV28 to TRBJ2-3, with TRBD2 as a possible D gene (7 bases). This CDR3 has 15 residues. Deletions cut 6 bases from V and 8 bases from J, with 21 bases between. CDR1 is MDHEN, CDR2 SYDVKM, per germline. The CDR3 DNA follows: TGTGCCAGCAGCCAGACGAGGGGGGGCTTGGGTACGCAGTATTTT. This encodes CASSQTRGGLGTQYF.

The CDR3: CASSLDTGQFKSPLHF. Written as DNA, the CDR3 is TGCGCCAGCAGCTTGGATACGGGACAGTTTAAGTCACCCCTCCACTTT. The chain combines TRBV5-1 with TRBJ1-6; 7 bases map to TRBD1. Germline CDR1 is SGHRS and CDR2 is YFSETQ. V was pared by 0 bases and J by 10 bases, with 10 bases of the junction left unmatched. The CDR3 is 16 residues long.

In this sample, this clone turned up once. V gene TRBV25-1 combines with J gene TRBJ1-1; 9 bases match TRBD1. V was pared by 2 bases and J by 10 bases, with 8 bases of the junction left unmatched. The CDR3 is 14 residues long. Germline V gives CDR1 MGHDK, CDR2 SYGVNS. Here the CDR3 DNA reads TGTGCCAGCAGTGAACCGTACAGGGGGCGCGGAGCTTTCTTT. Translation gives CASSEPYRGRGAFF.

This chain uses TRBV5-1 with TRBJ2-3, with 11 bases that match TRBD2. The CDR3 consists of 14 residues. Germline CDR1 is SGHRS and CDR2 is YFSETQ. The V gene end was trimmed by 8 bases and the J gene end by 4 bases; junction bases not matched to a gene: 6. DNA of the CDR3: TGCGCCAGTCAACTAGCGGGGGATGCAGATACGCAGTATTTT. Encoded protein: CASQLAGDADTQYF.

J is TRBJ2-1 and V is TRBV6-6, with 7 bases fitting TRBD1. The CDR3 has 14 residues. V lost 7 bases to trimming and J lost 5 bases; unmatched junction nucleotides: 8. Germline V lookup: CDR1 MNHNY, CDR2 SVGAGI (reference sequence). The DNA for the CDR3 is TGTGCCAGCACCCCGGGACAGCGTGACAATGAGCAGTTCTTC. Its protein is CASTPGQRDNEQFF.

This clone was picked up a small number of times. The rearrangement joins TRBV10-3 to TRBJ2-1; D is perhaps TRBD2 (6 bases). This CDR3 is built from 12 residues. CDR1 is ENHRY and CDR2 is SYGVKD in the germline V gene. The ends were cut back, 11 bases at V and 9 bases at J, with 17 bases in the middle. CDR3 coding DNA: TGTGCCGTCGGGGGTCATACGGGTGAGCAGTTCTTC. Translated: CAVGGHTGEQFF.

This rearrangement joins TRBV19 to TRBJ2-3; no definite D call. The V end was cut by 5 bases, the J end by 8 bases, with 17 bases between. Germline V lookup: CDR1 LNHDA, CDR2 SQIVND (reference sequence). The CDR3 has 14 residues. The CDR3 reads CASSLQDSSGTQYF. CDR3 nucleotide sequence: TGTGCCAGTAGTCTTCAAGATTCCAGTGGTACGCAGTATTTT.

V gene TRBV13 combines with J gene TRBJ2-4; 14 nucleotides align to TRBD2. The length of the CDR3 is 14 residues. Germline CDR1 and CDR2: PRHDT and FYEKMQ (reference sequence). V was pared by 5 bases and J by 7 bases, with 1 base of the junction left unmatched. The CDR3 here is CASSRLAGGNIQYF. Here the CDR3 DNA reads TGTGCCAGCAGCAGACTAGCGGGGGGGAACATTCAGTACTTC.

For the CDR3, the DNA is TGTGCCAGCAGCGCTCGACAGGGGGTCGGTGAGCAGTACTTC. Protein: CASSARQGVGEQYF. The rearrangement joins TRBV11-3 to TRBJ2-7; 9 nucleotides line up with TRBD1. This CDR3 contains 14 residues. Trimming cost V 5 bases and J 7 bases; bases outside gene matches: 9. From germline, CDR1 is SGHNT and CDR2 YENEEA.

V is TRBV11-2 and J is TRBJ2-3; 10 nucleotides agree with TRBD2. The CDR3 totals 16 residues. The J segment lost 2 bases and the V segment lost 5 bases, leaving 7 bases of the junction unmatched. Germline CDR1 and CDR2: SGHAT and FQNNGV. CDR3 in amino acids: CASSTPLAGPTDTQYF. CDR3 DNA sequence: TGTGCCAGCAGCACCCCACTAGCGGGGCCCACAGATACGCAGTATTTT.

This clone was seen only a few times. The rearrangement joins TRBV5-1 to TRBJ2-7; 7 nucleotides line up with TRBD1. The J segment lost 3 bases and the V segment lost 4 bases, leaving 10 bases of the junction unmatched. Germline V gene lookup returns CDR1 SGHRS and CDR2 YFSETQ. The CDR3 runs 15 residues. This chain's CDR3 is CASSPTSGQNYEQYF. CDR3 DNA sequence: TGCGCCAGCAGCCCAACCTCGGGACAGAACTACGAGCAGTACTTC.

The chain combines TRBV5-1 with TRBJ1-1, with TRBD1 matching 9 bases. The V and J ends lost 5 bases and 3 bases, in that order; junction bases with no gene match: 5. This CDR3 has 14 amino acids. CDR1 SGHRS and CDR2 YFSETQ come from the germline V gene. The CDR3 reads CASRPGTGYTEAFF. The CDR3 DNA reads as TGCGCCAGCAGACCCGGGACAGGGTACACTGAAGCTTTCTTT.

This rearrangement joins TRBV28 to TRBJ1-4; 7 bases align to TRBD1. The CDR3 is 14 residues long. V lost 5 bases to trimming and J lost 8 bases; unmatched junction nucleotides: 8. Germline values: CDR1 MDHEN, CDR2 SYDVKM. The CDR3, as DNA: TGTGCCAGCAGTGGGGCCAGGGGGAAAGAAAAACTGTTTTTT. It encodes CASSGARGKEKLFF. Based on the CDR3 plus reference TRBV28 and TRBJ1-4, the full variable domain is DVKVTQSSRYLVKRTGEKVFLECVQDMDHENMFWYRQDPGLGLRLIYFSYDVKMKEKGDIPEGYSVSREKKERFSLILESASTNQTSMYLCASSGARGKEKLFFGSGTQLSVL.

V is TRBV7-2 and J is TRBJ1-5; tentative D call: TRBD1 (6 bases). Germline CDR1 SGHTA, CDR2 FQGNSA. The V end was cut by 1 base, the J end by 7 bases, with 17 bases between. The CDR3 has 16 amino acids. CDR3 nucleotide sequence: TGTGCCAGCAGCTTAGGTGGCACAGGGAGGGGACAGCCCCAGCATTTT. It specifies CASSLGGTGRGQPQHF.